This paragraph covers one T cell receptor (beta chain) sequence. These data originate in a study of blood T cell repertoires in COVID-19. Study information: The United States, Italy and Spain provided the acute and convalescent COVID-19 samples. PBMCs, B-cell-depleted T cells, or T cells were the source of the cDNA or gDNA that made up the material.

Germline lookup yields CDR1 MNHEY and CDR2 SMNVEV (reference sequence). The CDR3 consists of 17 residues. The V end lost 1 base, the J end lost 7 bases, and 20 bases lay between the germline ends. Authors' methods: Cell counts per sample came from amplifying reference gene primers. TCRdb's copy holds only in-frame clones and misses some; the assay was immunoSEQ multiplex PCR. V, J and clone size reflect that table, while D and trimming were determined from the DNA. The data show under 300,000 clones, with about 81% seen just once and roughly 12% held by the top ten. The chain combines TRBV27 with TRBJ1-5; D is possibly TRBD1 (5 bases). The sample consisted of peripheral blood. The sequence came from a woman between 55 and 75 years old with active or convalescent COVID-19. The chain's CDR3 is CASSLWGRAITPQPQHF. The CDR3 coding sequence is TGTGCCAGCAGTTTATGGGGCAGGGCCATCACCCCACAGCCCCAGCATTTT.